This passage covers 23 T cell receptor beta chains from one sample sequenced in a study of T cells expressing NK-cell markers (TCRdb year 2020). Library prep was done by 5' RACE. The instrument was an Illumina HiSeq 2000. TCRdb reanalyzed the reads, keeping one entry per CDR3 protein sequence and omitting DNA. This sample's table has entries for about half a million distinct CDR3 sequences. 1.4% of the sample lies in the top ten. The sequencing sample was made of blood T cells: a sorted CD56 or NKG2C T cell subset, CD4+ or CD8+ T cells, or bulk PBMC T cells (not recorded which). Receptors originate from a woman between 50 and 59 years old in good health. Donor details come from another sample of the same person, matched by shared clones.

This chain connects TRBV20-1 to TRBJ1-1; TCRdb calls TRBD1, which cannot be checked without DNA. The germline gives CDR1 DFQATT, CDR2 SNEGSKA (reference sequence). The CDR3 loop spans 14 amino acids. CDR3 sequence: CSARDQGEGPEAFF.

The chain links TRBV7-9 to TRBJ2-2; as DNA is missing, the TRBD2 call by TCRdb cannot be tested. Germline lookup yields CDR1 SEHNR and CDR2 FQNEAQ (reference sequence). The CDR3 spans 16 residues. The CDR3 reads CASSLALAGGAGELFF.

V usage is TRBV5-1 and J usage is TRBJ2-7; TCRdb calls TRBD2, which cannot be checked without DNA. In germline, CDR1 is SGHRS, CDR2 YFSETQ. The CDR3 has 16 amino acids. The CDR3: CASSPATSGHSYEQYF.

This chain connects TRBV5-6 to TRBJ2-3; TCRdb picks TRBD2, but there is no DNA to check that call. This CDR3 has 14 amino acids. Looked up from germline, CDR1 is SGHDT and CDR2 is YYEEEE. The chain's CDR3 is CASSGTSGKYTQYF.

This chain joins TRBV19 and TRBJ2-1; without DNA, the TCRdb call of TRBD2 cannot be checked. CDR1 and CDR2 (germline): LNHDA, SQIVND (reference sequence). The length of the CDR3 is 16 residues. The CDR3 region is CASSIIAGEAYNEQFF.

The chain couples TRBV6-2 or TRBV6-3 to TRBJ1-6; absent DNA, TCRdb's TRBD1 call cannot be checked. This CDR3 is built from 15 residues. Germline V gives CDR1 MNHEY, CDR2 SVGEGT. The CDR3 loop is CASSTPQGIGSPLHF.

V and J are TRBV12-3 or TRBV12-4 and TRBJ2-6. The CDR3 is made up of 18 amino acids. The CDR3 spells CASSTPFWVRSGANVLTF.

CDR3 protein: CSATPPEGANSPLHF. The rearrangement joins TRBV20-1 to TRBJ1-6. This CDR3 is 15 amino acids long. The germline V gene encodes CDR1 DFQATT and CDR2 SNEGSKA (reference sequence).

V gene TRBV9 combines with J gene TRBJ2-7; TCRdb reports TRBD2, a call that lacks DNA to check it against. The CDR3 has 15 residues. The V gene's germline CDR1 is SGDLS and CDR2 YYNGEE. The CDR3 sequence is CASSPLAGGTYEQYF. The variable domain in full, with the rest retrieved from reference TRBV9 and TRBJ2-7, is DSGVTQTPKHLITATGQRVTLRCSPRSGDLSVYWYQQSLDQGLQFLIQYYNGEERAKGNILERFSAQQFPDLHSELNLSSLELGDSALYFCASSPLAGGTYEQYFGPGTRLTVT.

The chain couples TRBV6-2 or TRBV6-3 to TRBJ2-1; the TCRdb D gene call, TRBD2, has no DNA to confirm it. Germline CDR1 and CDR2: MNHEY and SVGEGT. The CDR3 consists of 17 residues. Here the CDR3 reads CASSYGVAGLGVDEQFF.

The chain employs TRBV19 and TRBJ2-7; TCRdb indicates TRBD1, and absent DNA this call remains unverified. This CDR3 region has 13 residues. Germline V gene data show CDR1 as LNHDA and CDR2 as SQIVND (reference sequence). This CDR3 is CASSWGYSYEQYF.

The rearrangement joins TRBV29-1 to TRBJ2-1; TCRdb selects TRBD1, and the lack of DNA leaves this call unchecked. The CDR3 spans 14 residues. The germline CDR1 and CDR2 sequences are SQVTM and ANQGSEA. CDR3 residues: CSVERALTYNEQFF.

The rearrangement joins TRBV2 to TRBJ2-6. CDR1 and CDR2 from the germline V gene are SNHLY and FYNNEI. This CDR3 comprises 15 residues. The CDR3 spells CASVLRSSGANVLTF.

The V call is TRBV20-1, the J call TRBJ2-1; the TRBD2 assignment by TCRdb is unverifiable without DNA. CDR1 and CDR2 from the germline V gene are DFQATT and SNEGSKA (reference sequence). The CDR3 length is 12 residues. CDR3 residues: CSALTRSLEQFF.

This rearrangement joins TRBV7-8 to TRBJ2-1; TCRdb indicates TRBD2, and absent DNA this call remains unverified. The CDR3 has 15 amino acids. Germline CDR1 and CDR2: SGHVS and FQNEAQ. CDR3 sequence: CASSVRDYLRNEQFF.

This chain joins TRBV11-2 and TRBJ2-7; as DNA is missing, the TRBD2 call by TCRdb cannot be tested. Germline CDR1 and CDR2: SGHAT and FQNNGV. The CDR3 contains 18 residues. The CDR3 loop is CASSRLTSGSPFTYEQYF.

The rearrangement joins TRBV5-6 to TRBJ2-7; the TCRdb D gene call, TRBD1, has no DNA to confirm it. CDR1 is SGHDT, CDR2 YYEEEE, per germline. The CDR3 has 15 residues. Here the CDR3 reads CASSSAGTRLYEQYF.

The V and J genes are TRBV20-1 and TRBJ1-1; without DNA, the TCRdb call of TRBD1 cannot be checked. Germline CDR1 reads DFQATT; CDR2 reads SNEGSKA (reference sequence). The length of the CDR3 is 12 residues. The chain's CDR3 is CSAKLTGSEAFF.

The chain has TRBV3-1 and TRBJ2-7; TCRdb's assignment of TRBD1 cannot be checked, as there is no DNA. The CDR3 is made up of 15 amino acids. CDR1 LGHDT and CDR2 YNNKEL come from the germline V gene (reference sequence). The CDR3 region is CASSPLPGQFYEQYF.

The chain employs TRBV7-3 and TRBJ2-5; TCRdb's D call of TRBD2 is untestable without DNA. Per the germline V gene, CDR1 is SGHTA and CDR2 is FQGTGA. CDR3 size: 18 residues. CDR3 amino acids: CASSLTSGLAGVRETQYF.

The chain uses TRBV12-3 or TRBV12-4 and TRBJ1-2. CDR3 length equals 14 residues. This CDR3 is CAKISGWGRNGYTF.

The rearrangement links TRBV20-1 to TRBJ2-5; TCRdb reports TRBD1, a call that lacks DNA to check it against. The CDR3 has 14 amino acids. Germline CDR1 is DFQATT and CDR2 is SNEGSKA (reference sequence). The CDR3 reads CSARDARVEETQYF.

The chain links TRBV6-5 to TRBJ2-5; TCRdb selects TRBD2, and the lack of DNA leaves this call unchecked. CDR3 length: 15 residues. Germline CDR1 is MNHEY and CDR2 is SVGAGI. The CDR3 protein is CASSRGRGYQETQYF.